This T cell receptor (beta chain) is drawn from a study of blood T cell repertoires in COVID-19. Study at large: The United States, Italy and Spain provided the acute and convalescent COVID-19 samples. The analysed material was cDNA or gDNA that came from T cells, B-cell-depleted T cells, or PBMCs.

The authors' processing: Estimation of nucleated cell counts relied on the amplification of reference gene primers. Produced via immunoSEQ multiplex PCR; TCRdb's table is partial and in-frame only. That table gives V, J and clone size, and the DNA gave D and trimming. The sample lists approximately 190,000 clones, around 84% occurring once. Germline CDR1 and CDR2: SGHDN and FVKESK. The CDR3 is made up of 16 amino acids. Trimming pared 1 base from V and 8 bases from J, leaving 17 bases between. This chain joins TRBV14 and TRBJ1-4, with D possibly being TRBD1 (5 bases). The receptor was derived from a man aged 25-40 years with active or convalescent COVID-19. The sequenced sample was peripheral blood. CDR3 coding DNA: TGTGCCAGCAGCCAAGTATCGACAGCCATGGGGGAAAAACTGTTTTTT. Residues: CASSQVSTAMGEKLFF.